This T cell receptor beta chain was sequenced in a study of shared clonotypes between healthy human individuals. Trimming shortened V by 2 bases and J by 7 bases, and 10 bases separated the two germline ends. The CDR3 totals 12 residues. Germline CDR1 is SGDLS and CDR2 is YYNGEE. The material for each subset, its genomic DNA, was split evenly across several immunoSEQ plates. Assay: immunoSEQ multiplex PCR; the TCRdb copy retains only in-frame clones and omits some. The repertoire holds over 2 million clones, with 85% to 95% as singletons. Naive CD8 isolation took CD45RO-negative cells positively selected for CCR7 and excluded terminally differentiated effector memory CD45RA+ cells. General study results and limits: Naive CD4 clonotypes overlapped across several donors at approximately 5%. In contrast to clonotypes shared by all four donors, non-shared clonotypes had lower generation probabilities.

As regards this clone: Its antigen is unknown. Distinct nucleotide sequences in the sample also encode this CDR3.

This TCR was sampled from a young man in good health. This chain connects TRBV9 to TRBJ2-7; TRBD1 is a possible D gene (5 bases). The sequencing input was naive CD8+ T cells sorted from blood. Here the CDR3 DNA reads TGTGCCAGCAGCGTGCAGGGTGGGGAGCAGTACTTC. This encodes CASSVQGGEQYF.